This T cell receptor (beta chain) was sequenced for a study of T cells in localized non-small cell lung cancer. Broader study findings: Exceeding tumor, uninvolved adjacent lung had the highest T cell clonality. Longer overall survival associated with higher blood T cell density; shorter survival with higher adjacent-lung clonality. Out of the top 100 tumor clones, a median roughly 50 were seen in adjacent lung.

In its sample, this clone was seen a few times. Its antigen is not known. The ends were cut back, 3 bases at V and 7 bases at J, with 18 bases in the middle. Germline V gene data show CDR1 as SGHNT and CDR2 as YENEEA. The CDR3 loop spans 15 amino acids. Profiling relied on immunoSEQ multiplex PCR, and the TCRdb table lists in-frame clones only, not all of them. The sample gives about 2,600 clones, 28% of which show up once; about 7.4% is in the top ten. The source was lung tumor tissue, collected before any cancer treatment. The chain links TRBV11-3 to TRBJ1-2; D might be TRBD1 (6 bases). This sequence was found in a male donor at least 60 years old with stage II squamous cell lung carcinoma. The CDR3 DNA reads TGTGCCAGCAGCTTGGCAGGGGAGGGGATCTCTGGCTACACCTTC. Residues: CASSLAGEGISGYTF.